The 9 T cell receptor beta chains listed next were all sequenced from one sample in a study of cytomegalovirus exposure and HLA in healthy donors. PCR employed 60 Vbeta and 13 Jbeta primers. This table comes from immunoSEQ multiplex PCR, and its TCRdb copy is limited to in-frame clones, with some not included. Among some 98,000 clones listed, about 80% were seen once. The sequenced sample consisted of PBMCs. Source of these receptors: a man aged 18 to 29 in good health and CMV-seropositive.

This chain links TRBV19 with TRBJ1-1; D is unresolved. Germline V gives CDR1 LNHDA, CDR2 SQIVND (reference sequence). The V and J ends lost 2 bases and 5 bases respectively, with 15 bases between them. The CDR3 covers 15 residues. CDR3 loop: CASSISMVAVTEAFF. In DNA, the CDR3 is TGTGCCAGTAGTATATCGATGGTCGCGGTGACTGAAGCTTTCTTT.

The chain couples TRBV25-1 to TRBJ1-1, with D perhaps matching TRBD1 (6 bases). Deletions cut 4 bases from V and 8 bases from J, with 11 bases between. This CDR3 has 12 residues. Germline CDR1 reads MGHDK; CDR2 reads SYGVNS. Here the CDR3 DNA reads TGTGCCAGCAGTGCGGGACAATCCGAAGCTTTCTTT. Translating it yields CASSAGQSEAFF.

The rearrangement links TRBV28 to TRBJ2-7; 7 bases agree with TRBD1. Germline lookup yields CDR1 MDHEN and CDR2 SYDVKM. The V gene end was trimmed by 7 bases and the J gene end by 6 bases; junction bases not matched to a gene: 12. The CDR3 contains 14 residues. CDR3 coding DNA: TGTGCCAGCAAAAGGAGACAGGGATCCCTCGAGCAGTACTTC. It yields the protein CASKRRQGSLEQYF.

This rearrangement joins TRBV5-1 to TRBJ2-1, with D maybe TRBD2 (6 bases). This CDR3 region has 16 residues. Germline-derived CDR1 and CDR2 are SGHRS and YFSETQ. V lost 0 bases to trimming and J lost 0 bases, with 10 bases between them. The CDR3 sequence: CASSLGGASSYNEQFF. The CDR3 region has the DNA TGCGCCAGCAGCTTGGGCGGGGCCAGCTCCTACAATGAGCAGTTCTTC.

The rearrangement links TRBV29-1 to TRBJ2-5; a possible D gene is TRBD2 (5 bases). V was pared by 8 bases and J by 4 bases, with 14 bases between. Looked up from germline, CDR1 is SQVTM and CDR2 is ANQGSEA. The CDR3 has 12 amino acids. The CDR3 here is CSHNGDRETQYF. CDR3 nucleotide sequence: TGCAGCCATAACGGGGATAGAGAGACCCAGTACTTC.

This clone was counted a single time. The sample contains more than one DNA sequence encoding this CDR3. The chain combines TRBV5-1 with TRBJ2-5; a weak D match, TRBD2 (5 bases). Trimming left V 0 bases short and J 5 bases short, with 8 bases between. The CDR3 covers 13 residues. Germline CDR1 and CDR2: SGHRS and YFSETQ. The CDR3 DNA reads TGCGCCAGCAGCTTGGCCGGCGGGGAGACCCAGTACTTC. Protein: CASSLAGGETQYF.

The V gene is TRBV2, the J gene TRBJ2-7; D is possibly TRBD1 (6 bases). The CDR3 has 12 residues. V lost 8 bases and J 6 bases, leaving 14 bases between the germline ends. Germline values: CDR1 SNHLY, CDR2 FYNNEI. CDR3 DNA sequence: TGTGCCAGCGGACAGTACAATGGCGAGCAGTACTTC. It is translated as CASGQYNGEQYF. Complete variable domain (other parts from reference TRBV2 and TRBJ2-7): EPEVTQTPSHQVTQMGQEVILRCVPISNHLYFYWYRQILGQKVEFLVSFYNNEISEKSEIFDDQFSVERPDGSNFTLKIRSTKLEDSAMYFCASGQYNGEQYFGPGTRLTVT.

J is TRBJ2-2 and V is TRBV2; D is undetermined. V was clipped by 2 bases and J by 4 bases, with 5 bases between them. Germline V gene sequence: CDR1 SNHLY, CDR2 FYNNEI. The CDR3 has 13 amino acids. CDR3 residues: CASSEFSTGELFF. The DNA of the CDR3 is TGTGCCAGCAGTGAATTCTCCACCGGGGAGCTGTTTTTT.

This chain connects TRBV2 to TRBJ1-1; D is unresolved. V was clipped by 7 bases and J by 0 bases, with 9 bases between them. Germline V gene lookup returns CDR1 SNHLY and CDR2 FYNNEI. The CDR3 loop spans 13 amino acids. This CDR3 is CASKFTVNTEAFF. The CDR3 nucleotides are TGTGCCAGCAAATTCACAGTGAACACTGAAGCTTTCTTT. Full variable domain (rest looked up from reference TRBV2 and TRBJ1-1): EPEVTQTPSHQVTQMGQEVILRCVPISNHLYFYWYRQILGQKVEFLVSFYNNEISEKSEIFDDQFSVERPDGSNFTLKIRSTKLEDSAMYFCASKFTVNTEAFFGQGTRLTVV.